This is a list of T cell receptor beta chains from one sample in a study of T cell changes during pregnancy in multiple sclerosis. Only in-frame clones appear in the TCRdb table, and some are missing; sequencing was by immunoSEQ multiplex PCR. The sample includes about 40,000 clones, 90% of them seen just once. This specimen was CD4+ T cells from peripheral blood mononuclear cells, taken in the third trimester of pregnancy. These receptors all stem from a female donor with multiple sclerosis, enrolled in a pregnancy study. CDR3s include the opening cysteine and the closing phenylalanine or tryptophan. A D gene is named only where the DNA matches it firmly.

cdr3_aa: CASSQEAAGDNYRQYF
cdr3_nt: TGTGCCAGCAGCCAGGAGGCGGCAGGGGACAACTACCGGCAGTACTTC
v_call: TRBV4-2
j_call: TRBJ2-5
d_call: NA

cdr3_aa: CASSSGLAGGPSSYEQYF
cdr3_nt: TGCGCCAGCAGCTCCGGACTAGCGGGAGGCCCAAGCTCCTACGAGCAGTACTTC
v_call: TRBV5-1
j_call: TRBJ2-7
d_call: TRBD2

cdr3_aa: CASSLTRYNEQFF
cdr3_nt: TGCGCCAGCAGCTTAACGCGTTACAATGAGCAGTTCTTC
v_call: TRBV5-1
j_call: TRBJ2-1
d_call: NA

cdr3_aa: CASSVGQGSPYEQYF
cdr3_nt: TGTGCCAGCAGCGTTGGACAGGGATCCCCCTACGAGCAGTACTTC
v_call: TRBV9
j_call: TRBJ2-7
d_call: TRBD1

cdr3_aa: CASSHSRQLSTMSTEAFF
cdr3_nt: TGCGCCAGCAGCCACTCCAGACAGCTTTCAACCATGAGCACTGAAGCTTTCTTT
v_call: TRBV4-1
j_call: TRBJ1-1
d_call: NA

cdr3_aa: CASRATSVNTGELFF
cdr3_nt: TGTGCCAGCAGGGCTACTAGCGTAAACACCGGGGAGCTGTTTTTT
v_call: TRBV7-9
j_call: TRBJ2-2
d_call: TRBD2

cdr3_aa: CAGAGGTNEKLFF
cdr3_nt: TGTGCGGGGGCAGGGGGCACTAATGAAAAACTGTTTTTT
v_call: TRBV5-8
j_call: TRBJ1-4
d_call: TRBD1

cdr3_aa: CASSNLAGGYDEQYF
cdr3_nt: TGTGCCAGCAGTAACCTAGCGGGAGGGTACGACGAGCAGTACTTC
v_call: TRBV6-6
j_call: TRBJ2-7
d_call: TRBD2

cdr3_aa: CSANRLNTEAFF
cdr3_nt: TGCAGCGCCAATAGATTGAACACTGAAGCTTTCTTT
v_call: TRBV29-1
j_call: TRBJ1-1
d_call: NA

cdr3_aa: CASGHAAGGYNEQFF
cdr3_nt: TGTGCCAGCGGTCATGCAGCGGGAGGGTACAATGAGCAGTTCTTC
v_call: TRBV5-6
j_call: TRBJ2-1
d_call: TRBD2

cdr3_aa: CASGLAQGAWNGYTF
cdr3_nt: TGTGCTAGTGGTTTGGCACAGGGGGCCTGGAATGGCTACACCTTC
v_call: TRBV12-5
j_call: TRBJ1-2
d_call: TRBD1